Below, 27 T cell receptor beta chains from the same sample are listed, as sequenced in a study of blood T cell repertoires in COVID-19. Sequencing was performed with immunoSEQ multiplex PCR; in TCRdb, only in-frame clones are kept and a portion is missing. Here the sample spans 150,000 to 200,000 clones, roughly 90% being singletons. The sample comprised PBMCs or T cells enriched from blood (not recorded which). The receptors were gathered from a woman aged 18-29 years who had recovered from COVID-19.

The V call is TRBV6-2 or TRBV6-3, the J call TRBJ1-1; D is uncertain. The CDR3 length is 13 residues. The germline V gene encodes CDR1 MNHEY and CDR2 SVGEGT. Between the trimmed V and J ends, which lost 2 bases and 1 base, there was a span of 5 bases. CDR3 in amino acids: CASSYDWNTEAFF. The CDR3 nucleotides read TGTGCCAGCAGTTACGACTGGAACACTGAAGCTTTCTTT.

The rearrangement joins TRBV7-2 to TRBJ1-6; 7 nucleotides line up with TRBD1. The length of the CDR3 is 15 residues. Germline CDR1 reads SGHTA; CDR2 reads FQGNSA. The ends lost 7 bases at V and 8 bases at J; junction bases unmatched: 11. The CDR3 region is CASTLTGSVDSPLHF. CDR3 DNA: TGTGCCAGCACCTTGACAGGGTCGGTAGATTCACCCCTCCACTTT.

The gene calls are TRBV27 and TRBJ2-1, with 9 nucleotides matching TRBD2. The CDR3 consists of 15 residues. In germline, CDR1 is MNHEY, CDR2 SMNVEV (reference sequence). V trimming: 5 bases; J trimming: 4 bases; junction bases outside the gene matches: 6. The CDR3 protein is CASSDSGGLYNEQFF. CDR3 DNA: TGTGCCAGCAGTGATAGCGGGGGACTATACAATGAGCAGTTCTTC.

The chain employs TRBV28 and TRBJ2-7; tentative D call: TRBD1 (5 bases). CDR1 is MDHEN and CDR2 is SYDVKM in the germline V gene. Trimming left V 2 bases short and J 3 bases short, with 11 bases between. This CDR3 comprises 14 residues. The CDR3 region has the DNA TGTGCCAGCAGTTTAGGGCAGGGCGACTACGAGCAGTACTTC. Its translation is CASSLGQGDYEQYF.

There are a few counts of this clone. The chain is built from TRBV2 and TRBJ2-2, with 7 bases matching TRBD1. The V gene's germline CDR1 is SNHLY and CDR2 FYNNEI. Trimming removed 6 bases from V and 2 bases from J; junction bases left unmatched: 3. The CDR3 totals 14 residues. The CDR3 DNA sequence: TGTGCCAGCAGGGGGGACAGCAACACCGGGGAGCTGTTTTTT. Translating it yields CASRGDSNTGELFF.

The rearrangement joins TRBV6-2 or TRBV6-3 to TRBJ2-7, with 7 bases identical to TRBD2. Germline V gives CDR1 MNHEY, CDR2 SVGEGT. Trimming took 1 base from V and 7 from J; bases not matched to a gene: 10. There are 15 residues in the CDR3. The CDR3 loop is CASSYLTVGTTEQYF. The CDR3 DNA is TGTGCCAGCAGTTACTTAACCGTTGGGACTACAGAGCAGTACTTC.

The CDR3 reads CASSRQGATSGNTIYF. The CDR3 DNA reads TGTGCCAGCAGCAGACAGGGGGCAACCTCTGGAAACACCATATATTTT. The V and J genes are TRBV7-9 and TRBJ1-3; 10 bases match TRBD1. The CDR3 sequence is 16 residues long. The germline CDR1 and CDR2 sequences are SEHNR and FQNEAQ (reference sequence). With 5 bases clipped from V and 0 bases from J, the junction kept 4 bases outside the gene matches.

This clone is a singleton in its sample. The rearrangement uses TRBV19 and TRBJ2-1; tentative D call: TRBD1 (5 bases). Germline V gene lookup returns CDR1 LNHDA and CDR2 SQIVND (reference sequence). The CDR3 loop spans 16 amino acids. V was pared by 4 bases and J by 0 bases, with 13 bases between. The CDR3 nucleotides read TGTGCCAGTAGTACCTCTGCAGGGATCTCCTACAATGAGCAGTTCTTC. Amino acid sequence: CASSTSAGISYNEQFF. The variable domain in full, completed from reference TRBV19 and TRBJ2-1, reads DGGITQSPKYLFRKEGQNVTLSCEQNLNHDAMYWYRQDPGQGLRLIYYSQIVNDFQKGDIAEGYSVSREKKESFPLTVTSAQKNPTAFYLCASSTSAGISYNEQFFGPGTRLTVL.

The chain links TRBV6-1 to TRBJ1-2; D unclear. The CDR3 is 16 residues long. Per germline, CDR1 MNHNS and CDR2 SASEGT. The germline V and J ends were trimmed by 3 bases and 0 bases, with 14 bases remaining between them. The CDR3 is CASSDPVHQANYGYTF. CDR3 nucleotides: TGTGCCAGCAGTGATCCGGTTCACCAAGCTAACTATGGCTACACCTTC.

This clone was seen a single time. V usage is TRBV28 and J usage is TRBJ1-4; no firm D call. The length of the CDR3 is 13 residues. Germline-derived CDR1 and CDR2 are MDHEN and SYDVKM. V lost 2 bases and J lost 7, with 8 bases in between. In nucleotides, the CDR3 is TGTGCCAGCAGTTTAGGAGGCGGTGAAAAACTGTTTTTT. Translating gives CASSLGGGEKLFF.

The V gene is TRBV7-3, the J gene TRBJ1-2; TRBD1 is a possible D gene (5 bases). Germline V gives CDR1 SGHTA, CDR2 FQGTGA. V was cut by 0 bases and J by 11 bases, with 13 bases left in between. This CDR3 spans 13 amino acids. DNA of the CDR3: TGTGCCAGCAGCTTAACCGGGGGAGAGGGATACACCTTC. Translated, it gives CASSLTGGEGYTF.

The chain has TRBV7-9 and TRBJ2-3; 8 bases are shared with TRBD2. The germline CDR1 and CDR2 sequences are SEHNR and FQNEAQ (reference sequence). Trimming took 4 bases from V and 4 from J; bases not matched to a gene: 4. The CDR3 runs to 14 residues. Here the CDR3 DNA reads TGTGCCAGCAGCTCCTTAGCGGGGCCAGATACGCAGTATTTT. Protein product: CASSSLAGPDTQYF.

The rearrangement joins TRBV28 to TRBJ1-2; TRBD1 is a possible D gene (6 bases). Germline-derived CDR1 and CDR2 are MDHEN and SYDVKM. The CDR3 totals 13 residues. The V end was cut by 10 bases, the J end by 4 bases, with 16 bases between. CDR3 nucleotide sequence: TGTGCCACATCAGGGGATCCCGTCTATGGCTACACCTTC. The encoded protein is CATSGDPVYGYTF.

The chain joins TRBV27 to TRBJ1-4; perhaps TRBD1 as D (6 bases). Germline values: CDR1 MNHEY, CDR2 SMNVEV (reference sequence). Trimming stripped 5 bases from V and 8 bases from J, with 18 bases between. The CDR3 length is 15 residues. CDR3 nucleotides: TGTGCCAGCAGTCGTACAGGGTTAGAAGACGAAAAACTGTTTTTT. It codes for CASSRTGLEDEKLFF.

In this sample, this clone turned up a few times. The chain carries TRBV12-3 or TRBV12-4 and TRBJ2-1; 10 nucleotides line up with TRBD1. The CDR3 runs to 13 residues. V dropped 10 bases and J dropped 7; count of bases not matched to a gene: 7. CDR3 residues: CAIGTGAANEQFF. CDR3 bases: TGTGCCATAGGGACAGGGGCGGCAAATGAGCAGTTCTTC.

This clone occurred many times. The gene calls are TRBV6-4 and TRBJ1-2; 8 positions match TRBD1. The CDR3 consists of 15 residues. V shed 0 bases, J shed 6 bases, and the junction held 6 bases outside the gene matches. Per germline, CDR1 MRHNA and CDR2 SNTAGT. The CDR3 is CASSDSAGGSDGYTF. CDR3 sequence (DNA): TGTGCCAGCAGTGACTCCGCAGGGGGCTCGGATGGCTACACCTTC.

The chain combines TRBV15 with TRBJ2-7; tentatively, D is TRBD1 (5 bases). The length of the CDR3 is 14 residues. V lost 8 bases, J lost 3 bases, and 17 bases lay in between. Germline V gene data show CDR1 as LNHNV and CDR2 as YYDKDF (reference sequence). The CDR3 loop reads CATSRAFLYYEQYF. In nucleotides, the CDR3 is TGTGCCACCTCCAGGGCATTTCTTTACTACGAGCAGTACTTC.

The chain recombines TRBV5-6 with TRBJ1-3; 7 bases match TRBD1. From germline, CDR1 is SGHDT and CDR2 YYEEEE. The CDR3 has 15 residues. Trimming took 4 bases from V and 8 from J; bases not matched to a gene: 12. The CDR3, as DNA: TGTGCCAGCAGCCTTAAGGGGGCCCCCCTGGACACCATATATTTT. Residues: CASSLKGAPLDTIYF.

The genes are TRBV6-5 and TRBJ1-2; TRBD1 is a possible D gene (5 bases). Germline V gene data show CDR1 as MNHEY and CDR2 as SVGAGI. The CDR3 contains 14 residues. V was pared by 8 bases and J by 5 bases, with 18 bases between. The CDR3 sequence is CASPEDGTSYGYTF. DNA for the CDR3: TGTGCCAGCCCCGAGGACGGGACTTCTTATGGCTACACCTTC.

The genes are TRBV7-2 and TRBJ1-1, with TRBD1 as a possible D gene (6 bases). Between the trimmed V and J ends, which lost 1 base and 4 bases, there was a span of 13 bases. CDR1 SGHTA and CDR2 FQGNSA come from the germline V gene. CDR3 length: 15 amino acids. The CDR3 protein is CASSLVQGWGTEAFF. The CDR3 bases are TGTGCCAGCAGCTTAGTGCAGGGGTGGGGCACTGAAGCTTTCTTT.

The chain recombines TRBV28 with TRBJ2-7, with a tentative D call TRBD2 (5 bases). V was clipped by 5 bases and J by 5 bases, with 22 bases between them. CDR3 length equals 16 residues. Germline CDR1 reads MDHEN; CDR2 reads SYDVKM. Here the CDR3 reads CASSPPPSGGSHEQYF. The CDR3 DNA follows: TGTGCCAGCAGTCCCCCTCCCTCAGGCGGGTCCCACGAGCAGTACTTC.

The V call is TRBV29-1, the J call TRBJ2-1, with TRBD2 identical over 11 bases. This CDR3 spans 14 amino acids. Germline V gene data show CDR1 as SQVTM and CDR2 as ANQGSEA. V was clipped by 7 bases and J by 3 bases; unmatched bases: 5. The CDR3 region has the DNA TGCAGCGGGAAAACTAGCGGGGGCTACAATGAGCAGTTCTTC. This gives the protein CSGKTSGGYNEQFF.

CDR3 DNA: TGCGCCAGCAGCCTTGGAGATAACTCCTACGAGCAGTACTTC. Its protein product is CASSLGDNSYEQYF. The chain joins TRBV5-1 to TRBJ2-7; D remains unclear. Trimming shortened V by 4 bases and J by 0 bases, and 11 bases separated the two germline ends. There are 14 residues in the CDR3. Per the germline V gene, CDR1 is SGHRS and CDR2 is YFSETQ. Variable domain in full (rest from reference TRBV5-1 and TRBJ2-7): KAGVTQTPRYLIKTRGQQVTLSCSPISGHRSVSWYQQTPGQGLQFLFEYFSETQRNKGNFPGRFSGRQFSNSRSEMNVSTLELGDSALYLCASSLGDNSYEQYFGPGTRLTVT.

In its sample, this clone was seen a few times. V usage is TRBV24-1 and J usage is TRBJ2-1; a possible D gene is TRBD2 (6 bases). CDR1 and CDR2 (germline): KGHDR, SFDVKD. V was cut by 5 bases and J by 7 bases, with 11 bases left in between. CDR3 length: 13 amino acids. CDR3 region: CATSGPSGNEQFF. CDR3 bases: TGTGCCACCAGTGGCCCCAGCGGGAATGAGCAGTTCTTC.

This chain links TRBV7-9 with TRBJ2-3; 15 nucleotides line up with TRBD2. V was pared by 5 bases and J by 0 bases, with 21 bases of the junction left unmatched. This CDR3 spans 23 amino acids. Germline V gives CDR1 SEHNR, CDR2 FQNEAQ (reference sequence). CDR3 residues: CASSILWTSGGADIAVSTDTQYF. The CDR3, as DNA: TGTGCCAGCAGCATCTTGTGGACTAGCGGGGGGGCAGACATTGCCGTTAGCACAGATACGCAGTATTTT.

This clone appeared a few times. The V gene is TRBV18, the J gene TRBJ1-5; the D gene is possibly TRBD1 (5 bases). The CDR3 length is 14 residues. Germline loops: CDR1 KGHSH, CDR2 LQKENI. Trimming took off 3 bases at V and 2 bases at J, with 8 bases between the two ends. CDR3 sequence (DNA): TGTGCCAGCTCACCCCCGGGGGGCAATCAGCCCCAGCATTTT. This encodes CASSPPGGNQPQHF.

The V gene is TRBV2, the J gene TRBJ2-1; tentative D call: TRBD1 (6 bases). Between the trimmed V and J ends, which lost 4 bases and 6 bases, there was a span of 13 bases. Germline V CDR1 and CDR2: SNHLY, FYNNEI. The CDR3 contains 14 residues. Here the CDR3 DNA reads TGTGCCAGCAGTGGAACAGGGAGTATCAATGAGCAGTTCTTC. This sequence encodes CASSGTGSINEQFF. Looking up the rest from reference TRBV2 and TRBJ2-1 gives the full variable domain: EPEVTQTPSHQVTQMGQEVILRCVPISNHLYFYWYRQILGQKVEFLVSFYNNEISEKSEIFDDQFSVERPDGSNFTLKIRSTKLEDSAMYFCASSGTGSINEQFFGPGTRLTVL.